These 9 T cell receptor beta chains were all obtained from the same sample, sequenced in a study of spatial heterogeneity in lung cancer. TCRdb recomputed calls from the 5' RACE reads with MiXCR, one row per CDR3 protein. Among about 38,000 distinct CDR3 sequences listed, around 7% were seen once. The sample's time point: sample taken at primary tumor resection. In each case, whole RNA from tumor, nontumor lung or frozen PBMC was sequenced unsorted. The sample consisted of PBMCs, taken at surgery. The receptor set was obtained from a male donor with early-stage non-small cell lung cancer.

This clonotype was seen a handful of times. The chain recombines TRBV24-1 with TRBJ2-2, with 9 bases identical to TRBD1. V gave up 5 bases and J gave up 5 bases; unmatched junction bases: 8. In germline, CDR1 is KGHDR, CDR2 SFDVKD. This CDR3 spans 16 amino acids. The CDR3 bases are TGTGCCACCAGTGTAACGGGACAGGGACCAACCGGGGAGCTGTTTTTT. Encoded protein: CATSVTGQGPTGELFF.

This clonotype was found a few times. The chain recombines TRBV18 with TRBJ1-4; weak D call: TRBD1 (5 bases). This CDR3 is built from 16 residues. Germline assignment: CDR1 KGHSH and CDR2 LQKENI. Trimming cost V 4 bases and J 6 bases, with 18 bases left between them. CDR3 sequence: CASSLEFGTTYEKLFF. CDR3 nucleotide sequence: TGTGCCAGCTCACTCGAATTCGGGACTACATATGAAAAACTGTTTTTT.

This clonotype was picked up many times. The chain combines TRBV27 with TRBJ2-7, with TRBD2 identical over 10 bases. This CDR3 has 14 residues. Germline loops: CDR1 MNHEY, CDR2 SMNVEV (reference sequence). J was trimmed by 4 bases and V by 6 bases; bases with no gene match: 6. The DNA of the CDR3 is TGTGCCAGCAGAACCGGGACTAGCGTTTACGAGCAGTACGTC. This codes for CASRTGTSVYEQYV.

This clonotype has a handful of counts. The V and J genes are TRBV5-5 and TRBJ2-2; TRBD1 matches 8 bases. Germline assignment: CDR1 SGHKS and CDR2 YYEKEE (reference sequence). V trimming: 2 bases; J trimming: 6 bases; junction bases outside the gene matches: 6. The CDR3 spans 15 residues. The CDR3 region has the DNA TGTGCCAGCAGCTTTTCAGGGGGCAACGCCGGGGAGCTGTTTTTT. Amino acids: CASSFSGGNAGELFF.

This clonotype was seen ten or more times. The chain joins TRBV20-1 to TRBJ1-1; D is possibly TRBD1 (5 bases). Germline V gene lookup returns CDR1 DFQATT and CDR2 SNEGSKA (reference sequence). Trimming took 1 base from V and 1 from J, leaving 13 bases between them. The CDR3 sequence is 15 residues long. The CDR3 nucleotides are TGCAGTGCTAGAGGCGCAGGGCTGGGGAACACTGAAGCTTTCTTT. It specifies CSARGAGLGNTEAFF.

This clonotype has at least ten counts. The chain recombines TRBV12-3 or TRBV12-4 with TRBJ2-3; D gene uncertain. The V and J ends lost 8 bases and 1 base respectively, with 16 bases between them. This CDR3 contains 15 residues. The CDR3 nucleotides are TGTGCCAGCCTCAGGAATGGAGAGGGCACAGATACGCAGTATTTT. It yields the protein CASLRNGEGTDTQYF.

This clonotype was counted at least ten times. V usage is TRBV6-2 or TRBV6-3 and J usage is TRBJ2-7; TRBD1 is a possible D gene (5 bases). This CDR3 is built from 14 residues. Per germline, CDR1 MNHEY and CDR2 SVGEGT. V lost 7 bases, J lost 5 bases, and 18 bases lay in between. For the CDR3, the DNA is TGTGCCAGCAATAAATGGGGCGGTTCGCACGAGCAGTACTTC. Translation: CASNKWGGSHEQYF.

This clonotype was seen repeatedly, ten times or more. The rearrangement uses TRBV7-2 and TRBJ1-2, with D tentatively TRBD1 (5 bases). The CDR3 consists of 13 residues. Germline V gene lookup returns CDR1 SGHTA and CDR2 FQGNSA. Trimming cost V 5 bases and J 0 bases, with 7 bases left between them. The CDR3 DNA is TGTGCCAGCAGCGGACAAACTAACTATGGCTACACCTTC. Translated: CASSGQTNYGYTF.

The chain joins TRBV7-9 to TRBJ2-3, with D unclear. Germline V CDR1 and CDR2: SEHNR, FQNEAQ (reference sequence). V was cut by 5 bases and J by 1 base, with 10 bases left in between. CDR3 length equals 14 residues. The CDR3: CASSRAEGTDTQYF. CDR3 sequence (DNA): TGTGCCAGCAGCCGTGCCGAGGGCACAGATACGCAGTATTTT.